This note documents a single TCR beta chain sequence. This specimen comes from a study of blood T cell repertoires in COVID-19. Per the germline V gene, CDR1 is SGHDT and CDR2 is YYEEEE. Trimming took 2 bases from V and 6 from J, leaving 17 bases between them. The CDR3 consists of 15 residues. TCRdb keeps only in-frame clones here, not all; method: immunoSEQ multiplex PCR. This table holds more than 200,000 clones, approximately 81% found once. This sequence was found in a woman at least 80 years old with acute or convalescent COVID-19. Source material: peripheral blood. The chain uses TRBV5-6 and TRBJ1-2; maybe TRBD1 (6 bases). CDR3 bases: TGTGCCAGCAGCTTAATCCAGGGGCCTACTCATGGCTACACCTTC. It is translated as CASSLIQGPTHGYTF.